This T cell receptor beta chain derives from a study of metastatic and nonmetastatic thyroid tumors. On the study more broadly: Peripheral blood and tumor or nodule samples from malignant and benign thyroid patients were compared. Study-wide results and caveats: The study reportedly found significantly higher TCR beta diversity in malignant thyroid tumors than benign nodules, in blood and tumor.

CDR3 length equals 15 residues. V was pared by 3 bases and J by 1 base, with 16 bases between. The germline CDR1 and CDR2 sequences are GTSNPN and SVGIG (reference sequence). In the original analysis: The distant-metastasis classifier for papillary thyroid cancer was built from CDR3 differences across clinicopathological groups. TCRdb reanalyzed the PCR reads with MiXCR. The V and J calls reflect TCRdb's pipeline rather than the authors' work. This sample has about 38,000 clones, with around 43% found just once. In regard to this clone: What it binds is not known.

Thyroid surgery took place with no prior treatment in any patient. The genes are TRBV30 and TRBJ2-7, with D unresolved. The receptor's source is a male donor with papillary thyroid cancer or a benign thyroid nodule (not recorded which). Some clones in this sample may be carry-over from other donors' samples. Sequenced input: tumor tissue. The CDR3 reads CAWRPRVWVSYEQYF. Written as DNA, the CDR3 is TGTGCCTGGAGGCCCCGAGTTTGGGTTTCCTACGAGCAGTACTTC.